These 5 T cell receptor beta chains were sequenced from one sample in a study of T cells in tumors after PD-1 blockade. The protocol was immunoSEQ multiplex PCR, while the TCRdb copy is restricted to in-frame clones and leaves out a portion. This sample has about 47,000 clones, with roughly 73% found just once. The sequencing here drew on PBMCs, taken before anti-PD-1 treatment. The receptors derive from a human donor with basal cell carcinoma.

The chain couples TRBV28 to TRBJ2-3; D unresolved. Germline CDR1 is MDHEN and CDR2 is SYDVKM. V lost 4 bases and J lost 5, with 19 bases in between. The CDR3 length is 16 residues. CDR3 sequence (DNA): TGTGCCAGCAGTTCACATGGTGGTCGTAGAAAAGATACGCAGTATTTT. Amino acid sequence: CASSSHGGRRKDTQYF.

The genes are TRBV3-1 (or the pseudogene TRBV3-2) and TRBJ1-1; 7 bases map to TRBD1. CDR1 and CDR2 (germline): LGHDT, YNNKEL (reference sequence). Trimming removed 4 bases from V and 1 base from J; junction bases left unmatched: 3. This CDR3 is 14 amino acids long. The CDR3 nucleotides are TGTGCCAGCAGCCCCCGGGACAGGAACACTGAAGCTTTCTTT. Amino acid sequence: CASSPRDRNTEAFF.

The chain links TRBV28 to TRBJ1-2; 10 nucleotides agree with TRBD1. Germline V gene data show CDR1 as MDHEN and CDR2 as SYDVKM. V gave up 6 bases and J gave up 2 bases; unmatched junction bases: 3. There are 14 residues in the CDR3. For the CDR3, the DNA is TGTGCCAGCAGCCCGGGACAGGGGAACTATGGCTACACCTTC. This sequence encodes CASSPGQGNYGYTF.

This chain uses TRBV29-1 with TRBJ2-1; TRBD2 matches 8 bases. The CDR3 extends over 15 amino acids. With 4 bases clipped from V and 6 bases from J, the junction kept 11 bases outside the gene matches. Germline CDR1 SQVTM, CDR2 ANQGSEA. CDR3 sequence reads: CSVAHSGGTGNEQFF. Here the CDR3 DNA reads TGCAGCGTTGCCCACTCGGGGGGGACGGGCAATGAGCAGTTCTTC.

The chain recombines TRBV5-5 with TRBJ1-2; TRBD1 is a possible D gene (5 bases). The CDR3 spans 16 residues. The V gene's germline CDR1 is SGHKS and CDR2 YYEKEE (reference sequence). Between the trimmed V and J ends, which lost 0 bases and 3 bases, there was a span of 15 bases. CDR3 bases: TGTGCCAGCAGCTTGGATGGGCAGGGCAGGTACTATGGCTACACCTTC. Amino acid sequence: CASSLDGQGRYYGYTF. The full variable domain, its missing parts supplied by reference TRBV5-5 and TRBJ1-2, is DAGVTQSPTHLIKTRGQQVTLRCSPISGHKSVSWYQQVLGQGPQFIFQYYEKEERGRGNFPDRFSARQFPNYSSELNVNALLLGDSALYLCASSLDGQGRYYGYTFGSGTRLTVV.